The rows below give T cell receptor beta chains drawn from one sample of a study of cytomegalovirus exposure and HLA in healthy donors. TCRdb keeps only in-frame clones here, not all; method: immunoSEQ multiplex PCR. The repertoire consists of about 140,000 clones, with approximately 80% occurring once and the leading ten covering under 15%. The sequenced material came from PBMCs. Receptors originate from a woman aged 40 to 55 in good health and CMV-seronegative. Both conserved end residues are part of each CDR3. A row's size may be missing; if present it is once, few, many or a size class.

TRBJ2-4 | 11 | TRBV28 | - | CASSRRTDQYF
TRBJ2-1 | 15 | TRBV2 | once | CASSEELAVNNEQFF
TRBJ2-7 | 16 | TRBV5-6 | - | CASSLWGGGLPYEQYF
TRBJ2-6 | 13 | TRBV19 | - | CASSPSGANVLTF
TRBJ1-5 | 14 | TRBV18 | - | CASSETGSNQPQHF
TRBJ2-7 | 13 | TRBV18 | once | CASSPTSSYEQYF
TRBJ1-2 | 14 | TRBV15 | - | CATSRGGQDYGYTF
TRBJ1-5 | 11 | TRBV27 | - | CASSLGQPQHF
- | 14 | TRBV6-6 | - | CASSYSGGSYEQYF
TRBJ1-2 | 16 | TRBV9 | - | CASSPQGGGLGYGYTF
TRBJ2-5 | 16 | TRBV18 | once | CASSWGTSGSGETQYF
TRBJ2-2 | 17 | TRBV19 | few | CASSIGATGSNTGELFF
TRBJ2-1 | 15 | TRBV6-6 | - | CASRPGQGAYNEQFF
TRBJ2-7 | 16 | TRBV28 | once | CASSLTYGPSSYEQYF
TRBJ2-2 | 15 | TRBV15 | - | CATSTAGSVSGELFF
TRBJ2-6 | 15 | TRBV21-1 | - | CAVNSTGDGANVLTF
TRBJ1-2 | 14 | TRBV27 | - | CASSFATGGSHYTF
TRBJ1-2 | 13 | TRBV29-1 | - | CSVGTGEGVGGGF
TRBJ2-1 | 11 | TRBV6-5 | - | CASIGGDEQFF
TRBJ1-1 | 17 | TRBV27 | few | CASSFLGRREVGTEAFF
TRBJ2-4 | 15 | TRBV28 | - | CASSSQLAGGDIQYF
TRBJ1-6 | 15 | TRBV15 | - | CATSGRSPYNSPLHF
TRBJ2-1 | 19 | TRBV4-2 | - | CASSAQLAGASLSYNEQFF
TRBJ2-7 | 15 | TRBV19 | - | CASSRSGTGVYEQYF
TRBJ2-1 | 16 | TRBV4-3 | - | CASSQSTSGTYNEQFF
TRBJ1-2 | 15 | TRBV11-2 | - | CASSLVNKFNYGYTF
TRBJ2-3 | 18 | TRBV28 | - | CASSSFPKRETGTDTQYF
TRBJ2-2 | 15 | TRBV4-1 | - | CASSQDPGEGGELFF